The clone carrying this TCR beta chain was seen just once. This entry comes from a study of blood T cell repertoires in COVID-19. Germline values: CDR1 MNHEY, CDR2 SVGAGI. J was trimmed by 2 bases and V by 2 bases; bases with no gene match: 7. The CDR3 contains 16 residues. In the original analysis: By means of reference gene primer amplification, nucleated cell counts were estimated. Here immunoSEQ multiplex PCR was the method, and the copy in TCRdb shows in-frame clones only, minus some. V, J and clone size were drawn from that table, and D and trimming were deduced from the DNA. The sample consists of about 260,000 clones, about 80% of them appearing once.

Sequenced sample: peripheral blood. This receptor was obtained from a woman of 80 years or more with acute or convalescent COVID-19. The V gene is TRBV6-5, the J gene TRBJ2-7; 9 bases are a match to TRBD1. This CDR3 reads CASSYRGQGFAYEQYF. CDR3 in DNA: TGTGCCAGCAGTTACAGGGGACAGGGTTTTGCCTACGAGCAGTACTTC.